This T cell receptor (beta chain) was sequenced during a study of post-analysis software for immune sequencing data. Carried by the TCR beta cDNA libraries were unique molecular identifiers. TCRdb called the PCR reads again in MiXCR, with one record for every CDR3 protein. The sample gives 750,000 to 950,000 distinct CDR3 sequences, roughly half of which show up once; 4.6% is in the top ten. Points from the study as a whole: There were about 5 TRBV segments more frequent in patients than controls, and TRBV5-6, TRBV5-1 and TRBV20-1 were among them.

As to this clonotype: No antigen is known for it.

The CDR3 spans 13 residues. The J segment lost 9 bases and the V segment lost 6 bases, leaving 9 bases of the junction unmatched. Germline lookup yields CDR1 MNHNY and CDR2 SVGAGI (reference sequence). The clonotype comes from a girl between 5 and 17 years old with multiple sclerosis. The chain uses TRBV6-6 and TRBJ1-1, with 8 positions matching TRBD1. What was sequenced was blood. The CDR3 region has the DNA TGTGCCAGCAGCCCGGGGACAGGCCCGCAAGCTTTCTTT. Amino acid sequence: CASSPGTGPQAFF.